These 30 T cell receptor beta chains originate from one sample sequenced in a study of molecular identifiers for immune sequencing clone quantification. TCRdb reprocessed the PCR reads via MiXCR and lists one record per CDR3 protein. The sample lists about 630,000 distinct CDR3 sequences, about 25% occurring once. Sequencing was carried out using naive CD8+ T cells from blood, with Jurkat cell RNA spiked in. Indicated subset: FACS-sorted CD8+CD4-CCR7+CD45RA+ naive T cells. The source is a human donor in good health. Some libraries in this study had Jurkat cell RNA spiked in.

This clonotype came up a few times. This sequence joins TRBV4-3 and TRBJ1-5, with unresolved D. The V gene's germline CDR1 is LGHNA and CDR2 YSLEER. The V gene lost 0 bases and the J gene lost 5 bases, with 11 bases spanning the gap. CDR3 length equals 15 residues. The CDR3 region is CASSQDVGSYQPQHF. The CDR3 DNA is TGCGCCAGCAGCCAAGATGTCGGGAGCTATCAGCCCCAGCATTTT.

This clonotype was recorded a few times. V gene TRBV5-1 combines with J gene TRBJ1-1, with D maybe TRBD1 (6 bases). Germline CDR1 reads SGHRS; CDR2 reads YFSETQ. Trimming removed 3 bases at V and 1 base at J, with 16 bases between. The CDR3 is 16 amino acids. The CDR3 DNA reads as TGCGCCAGCAGCTCTACCCCGACAGGATGGAACACTGAAGCTTTCTTT. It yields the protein CASSSTPTGWNTEAFF.

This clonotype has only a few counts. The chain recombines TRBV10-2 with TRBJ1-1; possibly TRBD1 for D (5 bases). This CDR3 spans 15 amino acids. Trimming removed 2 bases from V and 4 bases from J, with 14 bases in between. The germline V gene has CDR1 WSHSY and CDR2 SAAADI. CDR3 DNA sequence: TGCGCCAGCAGTGAGACAAGGGCCGGGGGCACTGAAGCTTTCTTT. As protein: CASSETRAGGTEAFF.

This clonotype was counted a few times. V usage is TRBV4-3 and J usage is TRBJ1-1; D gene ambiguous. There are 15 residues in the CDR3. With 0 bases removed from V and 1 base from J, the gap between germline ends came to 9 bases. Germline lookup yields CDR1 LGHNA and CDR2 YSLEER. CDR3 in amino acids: CASSQEPGRNTEAFF. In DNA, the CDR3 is TGCGCCAGCAGCCAAGAACCGGGCAGGAACACTGAAGCTTTCTTT.

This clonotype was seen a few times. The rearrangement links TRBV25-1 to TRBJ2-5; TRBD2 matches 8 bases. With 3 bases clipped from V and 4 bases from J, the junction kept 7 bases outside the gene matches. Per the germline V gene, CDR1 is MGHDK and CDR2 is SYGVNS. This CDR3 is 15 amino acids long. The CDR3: CASSDGAGERETQYF. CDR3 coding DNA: TGTGCCAGCAGTGATGGAGCGGGGGAACGAGAGACCCAGTACTTC.

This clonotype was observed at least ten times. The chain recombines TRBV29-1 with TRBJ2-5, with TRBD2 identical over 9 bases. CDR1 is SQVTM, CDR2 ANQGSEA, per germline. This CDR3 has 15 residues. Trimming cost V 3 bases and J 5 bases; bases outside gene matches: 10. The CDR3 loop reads CSVDFGGGASETQYF. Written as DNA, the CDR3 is TGCAGCGTTGATTTTGGCGGGGGGGCCTCGGAGACCCAGTACTTC.

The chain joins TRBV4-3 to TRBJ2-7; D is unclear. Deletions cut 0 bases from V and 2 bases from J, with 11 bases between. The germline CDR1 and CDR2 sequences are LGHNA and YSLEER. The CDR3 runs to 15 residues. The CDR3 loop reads CASSQDLFSAYEQYF. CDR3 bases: TGCGCCAGCAGCCAAGATCTATTCTCAGCCTACGAGCAGTACTTC.

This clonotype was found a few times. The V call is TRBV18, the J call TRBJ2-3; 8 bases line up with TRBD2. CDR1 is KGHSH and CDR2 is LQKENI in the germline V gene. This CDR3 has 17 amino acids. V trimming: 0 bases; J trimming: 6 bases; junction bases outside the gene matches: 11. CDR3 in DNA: TGTGCCAGCTCACCACCGGTGGGACTAGGAGTTTCTGATACGCAGTATTTT. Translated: CASSPPVGLGVSDTQYF.

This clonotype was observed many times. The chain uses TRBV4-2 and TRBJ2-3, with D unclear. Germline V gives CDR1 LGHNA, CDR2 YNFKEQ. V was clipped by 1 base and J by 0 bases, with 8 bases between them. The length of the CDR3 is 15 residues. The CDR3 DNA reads TGTGCCAGCAGCCAAGGGGGTAGAAGCACAGATACGCAGTATTTT. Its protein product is CASSQGGRSTDTQYF.

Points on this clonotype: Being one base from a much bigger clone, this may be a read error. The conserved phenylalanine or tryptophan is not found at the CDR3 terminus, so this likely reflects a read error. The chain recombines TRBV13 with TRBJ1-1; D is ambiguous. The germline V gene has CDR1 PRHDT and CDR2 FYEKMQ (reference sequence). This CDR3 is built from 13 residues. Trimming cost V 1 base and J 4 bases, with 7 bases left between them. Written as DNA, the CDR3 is TGTGCCAGCAGCTTAGCCGTGAGCACTGAAGCTTTCCTT. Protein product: CASSLAVSTEAFL.

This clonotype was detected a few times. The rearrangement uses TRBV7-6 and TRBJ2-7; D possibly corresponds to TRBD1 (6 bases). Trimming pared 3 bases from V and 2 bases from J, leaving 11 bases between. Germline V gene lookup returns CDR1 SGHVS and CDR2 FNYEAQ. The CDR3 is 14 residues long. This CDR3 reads CASSLEGQPYEQYF. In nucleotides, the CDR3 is TGTGCCAGCAGCTTGGAAGGACAGCCCTACGAGCAGTACTTC.

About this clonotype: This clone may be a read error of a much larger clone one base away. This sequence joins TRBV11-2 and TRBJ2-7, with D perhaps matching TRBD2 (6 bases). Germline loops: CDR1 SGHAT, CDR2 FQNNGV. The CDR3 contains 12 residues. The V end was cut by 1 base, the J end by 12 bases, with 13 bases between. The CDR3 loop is CASSLGGGVTYF. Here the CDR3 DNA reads TGTGCCAGCAGCTTAGGTGGCGGGGTGACGTACTTC.

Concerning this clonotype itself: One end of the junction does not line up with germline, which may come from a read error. The CDR3 spells CASGQALVEVYNEQFF. The CDR3 bases are TGCGCCAGCGGCCAAGCGTTGGTAGAAGTCTACAATGAGCAGTTCTTC. V is TRBV4-3 and J is TRBJ2-1; D ambiguous. The CDR3 covers 16 residues. The germline CDR1 and CDR2 sequences are LGHNA and YSLEER.

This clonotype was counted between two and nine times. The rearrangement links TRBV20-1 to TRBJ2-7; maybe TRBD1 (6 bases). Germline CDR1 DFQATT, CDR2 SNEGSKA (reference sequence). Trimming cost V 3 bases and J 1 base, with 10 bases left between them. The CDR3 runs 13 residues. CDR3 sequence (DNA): TGCAGTGCTAGGGACAGAGAATCCTACGAGCAGTACTTC. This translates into CSARDRESYEQYF.

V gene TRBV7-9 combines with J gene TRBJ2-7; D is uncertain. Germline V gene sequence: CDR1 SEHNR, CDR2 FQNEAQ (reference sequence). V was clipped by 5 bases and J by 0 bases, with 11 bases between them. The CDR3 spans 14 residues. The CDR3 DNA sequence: TGTGCCAGCAGCGGGAAGGACCTCTCCTACGAGCAGTACTTC. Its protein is CASSGKDLSYEQYF.

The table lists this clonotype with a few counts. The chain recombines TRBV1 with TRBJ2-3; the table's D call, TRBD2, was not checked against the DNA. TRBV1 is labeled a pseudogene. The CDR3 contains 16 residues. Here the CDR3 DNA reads TGCACCAGCAGCCAAGCTCCCCGGGGGGGCCTGGATACGCAGTATTTT. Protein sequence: CTSSQAPRGGLDTQYF.

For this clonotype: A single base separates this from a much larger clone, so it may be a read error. CDR3 DNA: TGCAGTGCTAGACCGCTTCTAGCGACTAGCGCAGATACGCAGTATTTT. Protein sequence: CSARPLLATSADTQYF. J is TRBJ2-3 and V is TRBV20-1; 8 nucleotides line up with TRBD2. V lost 2 bases, J lost 4 bases, and 11 bases stayed unmatched. The CDR3 is 16 residues long. Germline V gives CDR1 DFQATT, CDR2 SNEGSKA (reference sequence).

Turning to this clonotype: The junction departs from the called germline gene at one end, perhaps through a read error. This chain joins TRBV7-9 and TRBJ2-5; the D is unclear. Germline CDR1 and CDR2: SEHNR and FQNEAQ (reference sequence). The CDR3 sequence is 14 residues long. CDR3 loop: CTSSHPDWIETQYF. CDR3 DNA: TGTACCAGCAGCCACCCCGACTGGATAGAGACCCAGTACTTC.

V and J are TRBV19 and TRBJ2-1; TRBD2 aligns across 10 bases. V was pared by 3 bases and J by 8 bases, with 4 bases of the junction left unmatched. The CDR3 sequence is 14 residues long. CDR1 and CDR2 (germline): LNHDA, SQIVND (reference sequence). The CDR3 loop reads CASSILAGDDEQFF. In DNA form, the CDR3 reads TGTGCCAGTAGTATTCTAGCGGGAGATGATGAGCAGTTCTTC.

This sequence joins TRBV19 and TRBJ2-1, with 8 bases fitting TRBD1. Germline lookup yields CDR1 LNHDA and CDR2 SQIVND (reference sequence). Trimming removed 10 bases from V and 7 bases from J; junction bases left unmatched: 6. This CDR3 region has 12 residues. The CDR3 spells CATGQGWNEQFF. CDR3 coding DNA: TGTGCCACCGGACAGGGATGGAATGAGCAGTTCTTC.

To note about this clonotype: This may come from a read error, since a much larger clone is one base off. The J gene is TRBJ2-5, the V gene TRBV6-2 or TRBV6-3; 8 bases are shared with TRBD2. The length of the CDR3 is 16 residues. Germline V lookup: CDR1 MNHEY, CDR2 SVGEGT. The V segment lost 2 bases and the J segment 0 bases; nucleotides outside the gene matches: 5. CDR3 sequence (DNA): TGTGCCAGCAGTTACAGACCAGCGGGGGACCAAGAGACCCAGTACTTC. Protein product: CASSYRPAGDQETQYF.

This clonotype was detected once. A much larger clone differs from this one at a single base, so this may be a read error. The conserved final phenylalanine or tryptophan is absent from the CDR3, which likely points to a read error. Here the CDR3 reads CASSPNREPYEQYL. CDR3 DNA: TGTGCCAGCAGTCCAAACAGGGAGCCCTACGAGCAGTACCTC. J is TRBJ2-7 and V is TRBV27; TRBD1 might be the D (6 bases). Looked up from germline, CDR1 is MNHEY and CDR2 is SMNVEV (reference sequence). With 5 bases removed from V and 2 bases from J, the gap between germline ends came to 13 bases. CDR3 length: 14 amino acids.

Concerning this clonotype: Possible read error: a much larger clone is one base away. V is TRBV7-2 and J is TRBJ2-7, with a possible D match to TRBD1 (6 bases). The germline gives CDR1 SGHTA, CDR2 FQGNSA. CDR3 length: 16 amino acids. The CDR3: CASSLIAGELVYQQYF. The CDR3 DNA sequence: TGTGCCAGCAGCCTAATAGCAGGGGAATTAGTCTACCAGCAGTACTTC.

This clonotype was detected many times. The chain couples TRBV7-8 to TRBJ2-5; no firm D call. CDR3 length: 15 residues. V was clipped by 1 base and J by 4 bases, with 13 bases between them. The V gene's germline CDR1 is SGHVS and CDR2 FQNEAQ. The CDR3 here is CASSLVRAVGETQYF. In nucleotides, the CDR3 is TGTGCCAGCAGCTTAGTTCGTGCGGTTGGAGAGACCCAGTACTTC.

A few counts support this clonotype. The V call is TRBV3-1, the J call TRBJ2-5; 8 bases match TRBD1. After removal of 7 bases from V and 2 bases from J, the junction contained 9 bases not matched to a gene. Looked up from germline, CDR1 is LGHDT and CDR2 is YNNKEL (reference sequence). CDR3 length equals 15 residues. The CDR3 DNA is TGTGCCAGCAACCACCACACAGGGGGGCAAGAGACCCAGTACTTC. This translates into CASNHHTGGQETQYF.

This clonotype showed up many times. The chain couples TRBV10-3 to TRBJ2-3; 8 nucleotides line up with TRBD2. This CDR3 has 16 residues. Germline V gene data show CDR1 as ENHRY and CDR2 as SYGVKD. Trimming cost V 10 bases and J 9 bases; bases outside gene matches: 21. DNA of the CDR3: TGTGCCAGCTCCGGCGAAACGGGACTAGGGGGTATGACGCAGTATTTT. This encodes CASSGETGLGGMTQYF.

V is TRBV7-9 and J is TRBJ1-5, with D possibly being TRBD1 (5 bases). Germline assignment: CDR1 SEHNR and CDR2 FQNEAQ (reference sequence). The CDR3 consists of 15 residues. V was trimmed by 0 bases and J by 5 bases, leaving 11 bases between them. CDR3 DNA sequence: TGTGCCAGCAGCTTAGCGCAGGGTTTGGATCAGCCCCAGCATTTT. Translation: CASSLAQGLDQPQHF.

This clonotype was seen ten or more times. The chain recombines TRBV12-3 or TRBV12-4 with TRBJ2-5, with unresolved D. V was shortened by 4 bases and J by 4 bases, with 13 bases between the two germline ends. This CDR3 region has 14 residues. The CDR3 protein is CASSSGRARETQYF. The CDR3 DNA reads TGTGCCAGCAGTTCCGGCCGAGCCCGAGAGACCCAGTACTTC.

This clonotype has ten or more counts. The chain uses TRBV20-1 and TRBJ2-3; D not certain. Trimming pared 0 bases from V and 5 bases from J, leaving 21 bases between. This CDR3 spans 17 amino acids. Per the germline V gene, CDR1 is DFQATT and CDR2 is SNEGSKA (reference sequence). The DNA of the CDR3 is TGCAGTGCTAGAGATTCCGGAGCGTACGTATCACAAGATACGCAGTATTTT. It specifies CSARDSGAYVSQDTQYF.

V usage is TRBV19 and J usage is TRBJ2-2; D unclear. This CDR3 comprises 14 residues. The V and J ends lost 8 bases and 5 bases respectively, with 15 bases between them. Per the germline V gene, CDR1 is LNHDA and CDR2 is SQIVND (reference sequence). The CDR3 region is CASDQTSITGELFF. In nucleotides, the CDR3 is TGTGCCAGTGATCAGACAAGTATTACCGGGGAGCTGTTTTTT.